This passage covers 28 T cell receptor beta chains from one sample sequenced in a study of technical replicates of blood from a few donors. Generated by immunoSEQ multiplex PCR, the TCRdb table keeps only in-frame clones and is missing some. This repertoire shows tens of thousands of clones, 96% found once; its top ten account for around 0.2%. Sequencing used T cells isolated from PBMCs. The receptors stem from a human donor in good health.

This chain joins TRBV11-3 and TRBJ2-2, with 12 nucleotides matching TRBD1. J was trimmed by 6 bases and V by 5 bases; bases with no gene match: 13. The CDR3 contains 18 residues. Germline V gives CDR1 SGHNT, CDR2 YENEEA. The CDR3 DNA is TGTGCCAGCAGCCCAGCGACCTACGGGACAGGGGGCCCCGGGGAGCTGTTTTTT. Protein: CASSPATYGTGGPGELFF.

The V gene is TRBV21-1, the J gene TRBJ2-5; the table's D call TRBD1 went unverified against the DNA. TRBV21-1 is designated a pseudogene. This CDR3 has 16 amino acids. The CDR3 nucleotides are TGTGCCAGCAGCAACTATAAGATGCAGGCCCAAGAGACCCAGTACTTC. Translated, it gives CASSNYKMQAQETQYF.

The rearrangement uses TRBV6-6 and TRBJ2-7; the match to TRBD1 covers 7 bases. The CDR3 totals 13 residues. Trimming removed 6 bases from V and 5 bases from J; junction bases left unmatched: 7. Germline V gives CDR1 MNHNY, CDR2 SVGAGI (reference sequence). CDR3 DNA sequence: TGTGCCAGCAGCCCCAGGGGGTCCCACGAGCAGTACTTC. Amino acids: CASSPRGSHEQYF.

V gene TRBV5-4 combines with J gene TRBJ2-2; 10 positions match TRBD1. The CDR3 runs to 16 residues. With V trimmed by 0 bases and J by 5 bases, 4 bases remained unmatched. From germline, CDR1 is SGHNT and CDR2 YYREEE (reference sequence). CDR3 DNA: TGTGCCAGCAGCTTGGGGACAGGGGGGCGTACCGGGGAGCTGTTTTTT. Its translation: CASSLGTGGRTGELFF. The full variable domain, its missing parts supplied by reference TRBV5-4 and TRBJ2-2, is ETGVTQSPTHLIKTRGQQVTLRCSSQSGHNTVSWYQQALGQGPQFIFQYYREEENGRGNFPPRFSGLQFPNYSSELNVNALELDDSALYLCASSLGTGGRTGELFFGEGSRLTVL.

V and J are TRBV29-1 and TRBJ2-7; D perhaps matches TRBD2 (5 bases). This CDR3 contains 12 residues. V lost 4 bases to trimming and J lost 3 bases, with 10 bases between them. Germline values: CDR1 SQVTM, CDR2 ANQGSEA. Here the CDR3 reads CSVGQEVYEQYF. The DNA of the CDR3 is TGCAGCGTTGGTCAGGAGGTCTACGAGCAGTACTTC.

The chain is built from TRBV5-4 and TRBJ2-1; 9 nucleotides align to TRBD2. Germline V gives CDR1 SGHNT, CDR2 YYREEE (reference sequence). The CDR3 length is 19 residues. After removal of 0 bases from V and 1 base from J, the junction contained 11 bases not matched to a gene. CDR3 DNA sequence: TGTGCCAGCAGCTTGGTCCTTGCGGGGGGGCGGCCGTCCTACAATGAGCAGTTCTTC. It codes for CASSLVLAGGRPSYNEQFF.

V usage is TRBV5-5 and J usage is TRBJ2-1; a possible D gene is TRBD1 (6 bases). The CDR3 extends over 18 amino acids. Trimming cost V 0 bases and J 0 bases, with 16 bases left between them. Per the germline V gene, CDR1 is SGHKS and CDR2 is YYEKEE (reference sequence). Written as DNA, the CDR3 is TGTGCCAGCAGCTTGGAGGGGGTGGTATTCAGCTCCTACAATGAGCAGTTCTTC. It yields the protein CASSLEGVVFSSYNEQFF.

The rearrangement links TRBV5-8 to TRBJ1-2; possible D gene TRBD1, 5 bases. Germline values: CDR1 SGHTS, CDR2 YDEGEE. Trimming removed 2 bases from V and 8 bases from J, with 16 bases in between. This CDR3 has 14 amino acids. The CDR3 nucleotides are TGTGCCAGCAGCTTACGATTATCAGGGATCGGCTACACCTTC. Translating it yields CASSLRLSGIGYTF.

The chain has TRBV6-5 and TRBJ2-1; 7 bases match TRBD2. The CDR3 is 14 residues long. V shed 4 bases, J shed 0 bases, and the junction held 0 bases outside the gene matches. The germline gives CDR1 MNHEY, CDR2 SVGAGI. This chain's CDR3 is CASSWGGSYNEQFF. CDR3 nucleotide sequence: TGTGCCAGCAGTTGGGGGGGCTCCTACAATGAGCAGTTCTTC.

This rearrangement joins TRBV25-1 to TRBJ2-7; 11 nucleotides align to TRBD1. The germline gives CDR1 MGHDK, CDR2 SYGVNS. J was trimmed by 4 bases and V by 6 bases; bases with no gene match: 11. The CDR3 length is 16 residues. CDR3 in amino acids: CASRISLGQGAYEQYF. The DNA for the CDR3 is TGTGCCAGCAGAATATCGCTCGGACAGGGGGCTTACGAGCAGTACTTC.

This chain joins TRBV11-3 and TRBJ2-7; TRBD1 matches at 8 bases. V gave up 4 bases and J gave up 2 bases; unmatched junction bases: 4. Germline-derived CDR1 and CDR2 are SGHNT and YENEEA. The CDR3 is 14 amino acids. The chain's CDR3 is CASSSRDRTYEQYF. The CDR3 DNA reads TGTGCCAGCAGCTCGCGGGACAGGACCTACGAGCAGTACTTC.

J is TRBJ2-1 and V is TRBV2; D perhaps matches TRBD1 (5 bases). The CDR3 sequence is 15 residues long. CDR1 and CDR2 from the germline V gene are SNHLY and FYNNEI. V was cut by 8 bases and J by 0 bases, with 14 bases left in between. The DNA for the CDR3 is TGTGCCAGCTCTAGGGGCCTCAGCTCCTACAATGAGCAGTTCTTC. Translating it yields CASSRGLSSYNEQFF.

The chain uses TRBV30 and TRBJ2-2; perhaps TRBD1 as D (6 bases). With 0 bases removed from V and 6 bases from J, the gap between germline ends came to 17 bases. The CDR3 is 16 residues long. CDR1 GTSNPN and CDR2 SVGIG come from the germline V gene (reference sequence). The CDR3 DNA reads TGTGCCTGGAGTGTAAGGTGGCAGGGGCGGTCCGGGGAGCTGTTTTTT. This gives the protein CAWSVRWQGRSGELFF.

The chain joins TRBV27 to TRBJ2-7, with TRBD1 matching 11 bases. Germline CDR1 reads MNHEY; CDR2 reads SMNVEV (reference sequence). This CDR3 is 16 amino acids long. V lost 6 bases to trimming and J lost 1 base; unmatched junction nucleotides: 8. CDR3 amino acids: CASRPGTGGWSYEQYF. The CDR3, as DNA: TGTGCCAGCAGGCCCGGGACAGGGGGGTGGTCCTACGAGCAGTACTTC.

This sequence joins TRBV9 and TRBJ2-7; D is perhaps TRBD2 (6 bases). Trimming took 0 bases from V and 3 from J, leaving 10 bases between them. The CDR3 contains 14 residues. Germline V gives CDR1 SGDLS, CDR2 YYNGEE. The CDR3 reads CASSVVASDYEQYF. The DNA of the CDR3 is TGTGCCAGCAGCGTAGTGGCTAGCGACTACGAGCAGTACTTC.

The genes are TRBV5-1 and TRBJ2-1; unclear D gene. V lost 2 bases and J 3 bases, leaving 12 bases between the germline ends. Germline V gene data show CDR1 as SGHRS and CDR2 as YFSETQ. CDR3 length: 15 amino acids. CDR3 amino acids: CASSFFSGGYNEQFF. The CDR3 DNA reads TGCGCCAGCAGCTTCTTTTCAGGTGGCTACAATGAGCAGTTCTTC.

This chain links TRBV2 with TRBJ2-7, with D possibly TRBD2 on 5 matching bases. The CDR3 is 15 residues long. Trimming removed 2 bases from V and 1 base from J, with 12 bases in between. Germline assignment: CDR1 SNHLY and CDR2 FYNNEI. The chain's CDR3 is CASSERGSPSYEQYF. In DNA, the CDR3 is TGTGCCAGCAGTGAACGGGGATCCCCTTCCTACGAGCAGTACTTC.

V and J are TRBV6-4 and TRBJ2-1; TRBD1 matches 8 bases. The CDR3 loop spans 15 amino acids. Germline trimming cut 3 bases from V and 6 bases from J; bases unmatched to any gene: 7. Germline V gene sequence: CDR1 MRHNA, CDR2 SNTAGT. CDR3 protein: CASSDEGDRPNEQFF. Here the CDR3 DNA reads TGTGCCAGCAGTGATGAGGGGGACAGGCCCAATGAGCAGTTCTTC.

This clone was seen only once. The rearrangement links TRBV9 to TRBJ2-1, with TRBD1 matching over 7 bases. The junction had 9 bases not matched to a gene; V was cut back by 0 bases and J by 3 bases. This CDR3 is 17 amino acids long. Germline V gene lookup returns CDR1 SGDLS and CDR2 YYNGEE. In DNA form, the CDR3 reads TGTGCCAGCAGCGTAGAAATTGGCACAGGGGACTACAATGAGCAGTTCTTC. Translated: CASSVEIGTGDYNEQFF.

In this sample, this clone turned up once. The CDR3 spells CASTRTGSVYGYTF. The CDR3 region has the DNA TGTGCCAGTACCAGGACAGGGTCCGTCTATGGCTACACCTTC. This rearrangement joins TRBV19 to TRBJ1-2, with 8 bases aligning to TRBD1. The germline V gene has CDR1 LNHDA and CDR2 SQIVND (reference sequence). With V trimmed by 7 bases and J by 4 bases, 8 bases remained unmatched. The CDR3 spans 14 residues.

The chain employs TRBV5-8 and TRBJ1-2; TRBD1 aligns across 7 bases. Germline CDR1 and CDR2: SGHTS and YDEGEE. J gave up 6 bases and V 3 bases, and 14 bases lay outside the gene matches. This CDR3 has 16 residues. The chain's CDR3 is CASSSPDRQGPNGYTF. As DNA, the CDR3 is TGTGCCAGCAGCTCACCGGATCGACAGGGCCCTAATGGCTACACCTTC. Full variable domain (rest looked up from reference TRBV5-8 and TRBJ1-2): EAGVTQSPTHLIKTRGQQATLRCSPISGHTSVYWYQQALGLGLQFLLWYDEGEERNRGNFPPRFSGRQFPNYSSELNVNALELEDSALYLCASSSPDRQGPNGYTFGSGTRLTVV.

This chain uses TRBV29-1 with TRBJ2-1; 9 bases match TRBD1. The CDR3 runs to 14 residues. Trimming at V came to 7 bases and at J to 5 bases, leaving 9 bases not matched to a gene. Germline V gives CDR1 SQVTM, CDR2 ANQGSEA. Here the CDR3 reads CSARDREEHNEQFF. In nucleotides, the CDR3 is TGCAGCGCCCGGGACAGGGAGGAGCACAATGAGCAGTTCTTC.

This rearrangement joins TRBV28 to TRBJ2-5; 10 bases match TRBD1. The CDR3 runs to 16 residues. Germline V gene lookup returns CDR1 MDHEN and CDR2 SYDVKM. The V gene end was trimmed by 6 bases and the J gene end by 2 bases; junction bases not matched to a gene: 9. CDR3 amino acids: CASRFDPGQGQETQYF. CDR3 nucleotide sequence: TGTGCCAGCAGATTTGACCCGGGACAGGGGCAAGAGACCCAGTACTTC.

This chain joins TRBV7-9 and TRBJ2-1, with 8 positions matching TRBD1. Unmatched junction bases numbered 9, after V lost 5 bases and J lost 6 bases. Per germline, CDR1 SEHNR and CDR2 FQNEAQ (reference sequence). This CDR3 contains 15 residues. This chain's CDR3 is CASSPKGDRSNEQFF. CDR3 in DNA: TGTGCCAGCAGCCCAAAGGGGGACAGGAGCAATGAGCAGTTCTTC.

The chain uses TRBV30 and TRBJ2-2; possible D gene TRBD1, 5 bases. The length of the CDR3 is 15 residues. The ends were cut back, 8 bases at V and 2 bases at J, with 18 bases in the middle. Germline assignment: CDR1 GTSNPN and CDR2 SVGIG (reference sequence). CDR3 sequence reads: CARTRRQGNTGELFF. CDR3 DNA: TGTGCCAGGACCCGGCGCCAGGGTAACACCGGGGAGCTGTTTTTT.

This clone occurred once. The chain carries TRBV2 and TRBJ2-2; no firm D call. V lost 6 bases to trimming and J lost 1 base, with 6 bases between them. Germline-derived CDR1 and CDR2 are SNHLY and FYNNEI. This CDR3 is 13 amino acids long. CDR3 amino acids: CASSDKNTGELFF. CDR3 nucleotide sequence: TGTGCCAGCAGCGACAAGAACACCGGGGAGCTGTTTTTT.

The genes are TRBV30 and TRBJ2-7, with 8 bases identical to TRBD2. The CDR3 loop spans 14 amino acids. Germline V CDR1 and CDR2: GTSNPN, SVGIG (reference sequence). J gave up 4 bases and V 2 bases, and 7 bases lay outside the gene matches. The CDR3: CAWSSRGARYEQYF. DNA of the CDR3: TGTGCCTGGAGTTCGCGGGGGGCGAGATACGAGCAGTACTTC.

The chain joins TRBV6-5 to TRBJ1-5; possibly TRBD1 for D (5 bases). CDR1 MNHEY and CDR2 SVGAGI come from the germline V gene. This CDR3 region has 14 residues. V was trimmed by 6 bases and J by 3 bases, leaving 12 bases between them. This CDR3 is CASSTTGINQPQHF. CDR3 nucleotide sequence: TGTGCCAGCAGCACAACAGGAATCAATCAGCCCCAGCATTTT.